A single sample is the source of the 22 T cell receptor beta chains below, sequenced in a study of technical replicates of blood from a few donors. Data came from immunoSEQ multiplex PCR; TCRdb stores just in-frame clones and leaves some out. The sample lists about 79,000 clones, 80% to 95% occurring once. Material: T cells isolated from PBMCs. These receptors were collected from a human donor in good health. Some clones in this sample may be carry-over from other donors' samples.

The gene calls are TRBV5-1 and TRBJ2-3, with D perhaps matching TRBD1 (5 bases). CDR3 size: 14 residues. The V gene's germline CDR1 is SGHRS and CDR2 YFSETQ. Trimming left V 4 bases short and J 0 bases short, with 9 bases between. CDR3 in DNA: TGCGCCAGCAGCCAGCAGGGAAGCACAGATACGCAGTATTTT. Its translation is CASSQQGSTDTQYF.

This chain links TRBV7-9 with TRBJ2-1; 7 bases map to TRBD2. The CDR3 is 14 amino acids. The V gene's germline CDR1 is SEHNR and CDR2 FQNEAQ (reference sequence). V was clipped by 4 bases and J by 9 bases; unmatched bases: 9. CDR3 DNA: TGTGCCAGCAGCTACGGGGGAGGGCCTGGTGAGCAGTTCTTC. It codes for CASSYGGGPGEQFF.

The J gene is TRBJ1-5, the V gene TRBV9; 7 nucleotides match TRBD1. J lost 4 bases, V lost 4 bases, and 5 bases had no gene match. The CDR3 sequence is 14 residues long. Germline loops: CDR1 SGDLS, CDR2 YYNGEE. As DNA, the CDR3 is TGTGCCAGCAGCACAGGGGTGGTGAATCAGCCCCAGCATTTT. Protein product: CASSTGVVNQPQHF.

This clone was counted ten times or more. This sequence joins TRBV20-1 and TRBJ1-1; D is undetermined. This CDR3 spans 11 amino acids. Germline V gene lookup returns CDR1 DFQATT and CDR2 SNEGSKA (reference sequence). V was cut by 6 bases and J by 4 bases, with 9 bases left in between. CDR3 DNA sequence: TGCAGTGCAACGGAGTTCACTGAAGCTTTCTTT. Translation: CSATEFTEAFF.

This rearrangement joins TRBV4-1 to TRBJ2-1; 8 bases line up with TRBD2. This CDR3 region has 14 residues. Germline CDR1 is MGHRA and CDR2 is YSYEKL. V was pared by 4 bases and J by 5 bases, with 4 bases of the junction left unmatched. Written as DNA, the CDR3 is TGCGCCAGCAGCCGAGTAGCGGGACACAATGAGCAGTTCTTC. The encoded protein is CASSRVAGHNEQFF.

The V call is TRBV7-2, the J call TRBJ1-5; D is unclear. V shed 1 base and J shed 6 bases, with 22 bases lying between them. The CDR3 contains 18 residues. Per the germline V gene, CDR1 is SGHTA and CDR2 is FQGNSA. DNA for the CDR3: TGTGCCAGCAGCTTAGTTGGCCAGTTAAGTGCGGAGGGTCAGCCCCAGCATTTT. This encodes CASSLVGQLSAEGQPQHF.

The CDR3 DNA sequence: TGTGCCAGCAGCCCCCGGGGGGCTGGTAACACTGAAGCTTTCTTT. Protein sequence: CASSPRGAGNTEAFF. The chain carries TRBV14 and TRBJ1-1, with a tentative D call TRBD1 (6 bases). Germline V gene data show CDR1 as SGHDN and CDR2 as FVKESK. V was clipped by 4 bases and J by 2 bases, with 14 bases between them. CDR3 length: 15 residues.

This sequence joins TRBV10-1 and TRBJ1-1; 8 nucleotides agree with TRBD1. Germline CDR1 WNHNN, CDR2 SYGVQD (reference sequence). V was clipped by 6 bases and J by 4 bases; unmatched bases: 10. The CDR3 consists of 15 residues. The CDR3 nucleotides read TGCGCCAGCAGCGACCGGACAGGGAACGGCACTGAAGCTTTCTTT. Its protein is CASSDRTGNGTEAFF.

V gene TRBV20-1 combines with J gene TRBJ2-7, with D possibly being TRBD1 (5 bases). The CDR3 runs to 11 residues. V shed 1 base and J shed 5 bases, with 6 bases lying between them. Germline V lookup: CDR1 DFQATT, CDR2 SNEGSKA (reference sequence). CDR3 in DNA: TGCAGTGCTAGAGGGGGCCACGAGCAGTACTTC. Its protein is CSARGGHEQYF.

The CDR3 spells CASSGEGLGTGELFF. CDR3 nucleotide sequence: TGTGCCAGCAGCGGGGAGGGCCTGGGCACCGGGGAGCTGTTTTTT. V gene TRBV9 combines with J gene TRBJ2-2; the match to TRBD2 covers 7 bases. The trim removed 3 bases at V and 4 bases at J, leaving 6 bases unmatched. Germline CDR1 is SGDLS and CDR2 is YYNGEE. The CDR3 extends over 15 amino acids.

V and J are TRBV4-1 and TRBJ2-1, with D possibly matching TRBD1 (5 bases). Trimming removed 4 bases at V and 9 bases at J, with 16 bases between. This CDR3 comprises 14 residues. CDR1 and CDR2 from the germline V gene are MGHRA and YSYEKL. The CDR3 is CASSPSLGEGEQFF. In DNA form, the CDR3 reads TGCGCCAGCAGCCCCTCCCTAGGGGAAGGTGAGCAGTTCTTC.

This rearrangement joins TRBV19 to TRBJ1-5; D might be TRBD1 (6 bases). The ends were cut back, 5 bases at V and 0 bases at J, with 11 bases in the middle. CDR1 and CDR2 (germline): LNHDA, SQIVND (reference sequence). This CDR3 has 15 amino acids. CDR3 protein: CASSVQGYSNQPQHF. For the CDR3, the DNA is TGTGCCAGTAGTGTACAGGGTTATAGCAATCAGCCCCAGCATTTT.

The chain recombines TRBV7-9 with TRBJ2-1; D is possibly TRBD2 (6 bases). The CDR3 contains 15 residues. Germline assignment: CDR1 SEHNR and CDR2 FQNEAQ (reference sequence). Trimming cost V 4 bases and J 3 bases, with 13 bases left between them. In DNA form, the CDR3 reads TGTGCCAGCAGCTCTATAGCGGAACTCTACAATGAGCAGTTCTTC. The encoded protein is CASSSIAELYNEQFF.

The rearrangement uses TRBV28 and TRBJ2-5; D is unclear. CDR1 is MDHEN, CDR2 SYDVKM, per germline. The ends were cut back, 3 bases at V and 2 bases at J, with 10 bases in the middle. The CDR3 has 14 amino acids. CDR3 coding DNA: TGTGCCAGCAGTTTTTACTGGTTACAAGAGACCCAGTACTTC. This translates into CASSFYWLQETQYF.

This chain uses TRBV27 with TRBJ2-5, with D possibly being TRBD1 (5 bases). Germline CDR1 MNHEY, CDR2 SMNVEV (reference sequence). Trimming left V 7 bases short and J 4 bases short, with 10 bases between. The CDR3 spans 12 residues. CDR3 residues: CASKSQGETQYF. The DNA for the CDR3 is TGTGCCAGCAAAAGCCAGGGAGAGACCCAGTACTTC.

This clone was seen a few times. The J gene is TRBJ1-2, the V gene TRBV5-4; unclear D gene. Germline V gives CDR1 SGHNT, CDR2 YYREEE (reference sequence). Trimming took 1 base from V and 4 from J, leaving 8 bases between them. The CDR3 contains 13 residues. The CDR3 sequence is CASSLNAGYGYTF. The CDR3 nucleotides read TGTGCCAGCAGCTTGAACGCAGGCTATGGCTACACCTTC.

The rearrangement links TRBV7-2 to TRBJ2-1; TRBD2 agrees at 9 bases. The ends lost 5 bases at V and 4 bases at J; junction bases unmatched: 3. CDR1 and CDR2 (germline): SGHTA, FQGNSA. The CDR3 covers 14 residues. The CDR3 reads CASSPSGMYNEQFF. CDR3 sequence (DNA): TGTGCCAGCAGCCCTAGCGGGATGTACAATGAGCAGTTCTTC.

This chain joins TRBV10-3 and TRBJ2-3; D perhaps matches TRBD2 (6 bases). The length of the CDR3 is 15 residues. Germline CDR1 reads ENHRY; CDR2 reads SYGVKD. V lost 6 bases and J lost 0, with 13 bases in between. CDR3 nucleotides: TGTGCCATCAGCCCAGATGGGACTAGCACAGATACGCAGTATTTT. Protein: CAISPDGTSTDTQYF.

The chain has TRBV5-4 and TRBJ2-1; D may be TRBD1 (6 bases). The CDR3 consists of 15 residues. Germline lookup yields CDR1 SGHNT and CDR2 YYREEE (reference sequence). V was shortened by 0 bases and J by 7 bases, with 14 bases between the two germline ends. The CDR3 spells CASSLDGGEWNEQFF. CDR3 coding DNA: TGTGCCAGCAGCTTGGATGGGGGCGAGTGGAATGAGCAGTTCTTC.

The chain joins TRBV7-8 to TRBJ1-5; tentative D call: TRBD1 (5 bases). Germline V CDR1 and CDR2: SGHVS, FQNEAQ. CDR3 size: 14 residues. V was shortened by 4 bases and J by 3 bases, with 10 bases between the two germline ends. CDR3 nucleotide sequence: TGTGCCAGCAGCTCCGGGACTTTCAATCAGCCCCAGCATTTT. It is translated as CASSSGTFNQPQHF.

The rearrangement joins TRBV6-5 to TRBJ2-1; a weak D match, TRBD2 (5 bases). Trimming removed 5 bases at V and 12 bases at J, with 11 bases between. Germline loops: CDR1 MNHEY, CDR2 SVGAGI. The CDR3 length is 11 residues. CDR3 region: CASSQGEGQFF. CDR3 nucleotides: TGTGCCAGCAGTCAAGGAGAGGGGCAGTTCTTC.

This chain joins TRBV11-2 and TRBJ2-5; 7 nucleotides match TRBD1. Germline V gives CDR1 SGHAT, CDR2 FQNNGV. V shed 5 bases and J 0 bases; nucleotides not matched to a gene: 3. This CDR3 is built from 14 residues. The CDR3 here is CASSTGQNQETQYF. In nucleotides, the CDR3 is TGTGCCAGCAGCACGGGACAGAACCAAGAGACCCAGTACTTC. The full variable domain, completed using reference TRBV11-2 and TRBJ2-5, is EAGVAQSPRYKIIEKRQSVAFWCNPISGHATLYWYQQILGQGPKLLIQFQNNGVVDDSQLPKDRFSAERLKGVDSTLKIQPAKLEDSAVYLCASSTGQNQETQYFGPGTRLLVL.